This T cell receptor (beta chain) derives from a study of T cells in Graves' hyperthyroidism and ophthalmopathy. Study conclusions and caveats: Most thyroid clonotypes expanded above 0.001 appeared in blood too. A median roughly 6.6 months before onset, the model predicted ophthalmopathy.

CDR3 size: 15 residues. Germline assignment: CDR1 MNHEY and CDR2 SMNVEV (reference sequence). Trimming removed 3 bases from V and 4 bases from J, with 13 bases in between. Hyperthyroidism had been newly diagnosed in patients aged 18 to 65, and its duration was under 2 months. This clonotype came up many times. Its antigen is not identified. TCR beta CDR3 regions were amplified from RNA transcripts. An initial round of RT-PCR targeting the TCR CDR3 relied on the HTBI primer set. TCRdb re-analysed the multiplex PCR reads in MiXCR, keeping a single row per CDR3 protein. The sample includes about 380,000 distinct CDR3 sequences, roughly 13% of them seen just once.

The TCR comes from a man aged 25-40 years with Graves' hyperthyroidism that later progressed to Graves' ophthalmopathy. The chain is built from TRBV27 and TRBJ2-1; the D gene could be TRBD1 or TRBD2 (5 bases each). Material for sequencing was blood. CDR3 bases: TGTGCCAGCAGTTTGGGGGAGCTCGGGTACAATGAGCAGTTCTTC. Its translation is CASSLGELGYNEQFF.